The rows below give T cell receptor beta chains drawn from one sample of a study of blood T cell repertoires in COVID-19. Using immunoSEQ multiplex PCR, the repertoire was profiled, and TCRdb retains in-frame clones only, with some absent. The table includes approximately 300,000 clones, roughly 90% detected once. The specimen sequenced was PBMCs or T cells enriched from blood (not recorded which). These receptors came from a woman under 40 who had recovered from COVID-19. The conserved cysteine and the conserved F or W are not part of the CDR3 here. The order of the fields is J gene, V gene, CDR3 protein.

TRBJ2-7 TRBV20-1 SASKAGGRHEQY
TRBJ1-5 TRBV5-4 ASSYGQINQPQH
TRBJ2-7 TRBV5-1 ASSPRLAGDYEQY
TRBJ1-2 TRBV4-3 ASSQAGILYGYT
TRBJ2-1 TRBV28 ASRESGREQF
TRBJ1-1 TRBV6-5 ASSETTNTEAF
TRBJ2-2 TRBV11-2 ASSFTQNTGELF
TRBJ2-1 TRBV12-5 ASGPRLAGGNEQF
TRBJ2-3 TRBV7-2 ASSPQGSLYDTQY
TRBJ2-1 TRBV5-1 ASSSGTPSNEQF
TRBJ2-5 TRBV29-1 SVGQSYQETQY
TRBJ1-2 TRBV29-1 SVPGYGYT
TRBJ1-4 TRBV6-5 ASSRTVPTNEKLF
TRBJ2-5 TRBV7-8 ASSFGGSGVTQY
TRBJ2-2 TRBV6-5 ASILQGAEWGELF
TRBJ2-1 TRBV9 ASSSWTGDNEQF
TRBJ1-6 TRBV6-5 ASSYPGQGGSPLH
TRBJ2-1 TRBV3-1/TRBV3-2 ASSQEGASGYEQF
TRBJ2-2 TRBV7-9 AIHLAVNTGELF
TRBJ1-5 TRBV30 AWSGSSGGGGNQPQH
TRBJ1-2 TRBV2 ASSPNRVANYGYT
TRBJ2-7 TRBV27 ASSFYRGHEQY
TRBJ2-7 TRBV27 ASSSLGGDYSYEQY
TRBJ1-2 TRBV27 ASRSPGTNYGYT
TRBJ1-2 TRBV11-2 ASSSFGERENYGYT
TRBJ1-6 TRBV4-3 ASSQEDRVTSPLH
TRBJ2-2 TRBV6-1 ASSLPSGETGELF
TRBJ2-1 TRBV5-5 ASSLAGTGDNEQF
TRBJ1-1 TRBV28 ASSPPGAPWNPNTEAF
TRBJ2-5 TRBV9 ASSELAGYQETQY
TRBJ2-1 TRBV10-3 AISETSGRYGDEQF
TRBJ2-7 TRBV6-6 ASSYSPGQGYEQY
TRBJ1-1 TRBV4-1 ASRMLTRANTEAF
TRBJ2-1 TRBV4-1 ASSQWYRPMDEQF
TRBJ2-7 TRBV28 ASSLRGTSGRYEQY
TRBJ2-2 TRBV6-1 ASSGRLAGGTGELF
TRBJ1-4 TRBV19 ASSSRQNNEKLF
TRBJ2-2 TRBV7-8 ASSPVTGELF
TRBJ2-5 TRBV19 ASSIGGAQGGGTQY
TRBJ1-5 TRBV24-1 ATTGDQPQH
TRBJ1-3 TRBV10-3 AISDRGHTGNTIY